A single T cell receptor (beta chain) is shown here with its context. Its antigen is not identified. These data belong to a study of OX40 agonist ivuxolimab in advanced cancers. Study-wide background: Subjects had a mean age of around 63 years, with a range of roughly 20 to 79; 82.7% were male. Eligibility admitted prior anti-PD-1, anti-PD-L1 or anti-CTLA-4 therapy; about 42% had some.

Study-wide results and caveats: Clonal expansion by week 6 occurred in CD4+ and CD8+ blood T cells (at 0.1 to 3.0 mg/kg). Researchers did not establish what antigens the expanded peripheral T cells target.

After removal of 5 bases from V and 2 bases from J, the junction contained 6 bases not matched to a gene. Germline-derived CDR1 and CDR2 are SGHNT and YENEEA. CDR3 size: 14 residues. Assay used: immunoSEQ multiplex PCR; TCRdb lists only in-frame clones, some missing. The sample carries roughly 75,000 clones, around 86% recorded once. This specimen was CD4+ or CD8+ T cells sorted from blood, taken in a trial of the OX40 agonist ivuxolimab. This chain links TRBV11-3 with TRBJ2-7; 7 bases are a match to TRBD2. The sequence was obtained from an adult with an advanced solid tumor such as melanoma, head and neck, liver or kidney cancer. The CDR3 loop is CASSAGDVPYEQYF. CDR3 sequence (DNA): TGTGCCAGCAGCGCGGGGGACGTTCCCTACGAGCAGTACTTC.